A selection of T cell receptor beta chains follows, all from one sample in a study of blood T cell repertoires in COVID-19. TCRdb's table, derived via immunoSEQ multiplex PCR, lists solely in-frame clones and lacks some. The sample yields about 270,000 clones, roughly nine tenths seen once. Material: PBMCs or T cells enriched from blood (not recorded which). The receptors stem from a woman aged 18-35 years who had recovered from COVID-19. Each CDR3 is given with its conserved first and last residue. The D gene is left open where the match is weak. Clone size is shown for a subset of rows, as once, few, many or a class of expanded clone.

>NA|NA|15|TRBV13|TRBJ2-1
CASSPGGFSRNEQFF
TGTGCCAGCAGCCCAGGAGGATTTTCCCGCAATGAGCAGTTCTTC
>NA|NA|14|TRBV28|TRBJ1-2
CASSPGSTSSGYTF
TGTGCCAGCAGTCCAGGATCGACGTCTTCTGGCTACACCTTC
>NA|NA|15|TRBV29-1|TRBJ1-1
CSVEMGAGLNTEAFF
TGCAGCGTTGAAATGGGGGCTGGGTTGAACACTGAAGCTTTCTTT
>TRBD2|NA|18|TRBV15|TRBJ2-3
CATSREPLSSGGADTQYF
TGTGCCACCAGCAGAGAGCCGTTGTCTAGCGGGGGGGCAGATACGCAGTATTTT
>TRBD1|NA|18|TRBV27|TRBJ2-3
CASNPIGGRLLGPDTQYF
TGTGCCAGCAACCCTATAGGGGGCCGACTACTGGGGCCAGATACGCAGTATTTT
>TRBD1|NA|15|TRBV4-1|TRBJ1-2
CASSLRQGASEGYTF
TGCGCCAGCAGCCTAAGGCAGGGGGCTTCGGAAGGCTACACCTTC
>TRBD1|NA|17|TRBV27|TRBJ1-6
CASSPDGWRTGGKPLHF
TGTGCCAGCAGTCCTGATGGATGGCGGACAGGGGGGAAACCCCTCCACTTT
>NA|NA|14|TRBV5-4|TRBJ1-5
CASSLAGGNQPQHF
TGTGCCAGCAGCTTGGCGGGGGGGAATCAGCCCCAGCATTTT
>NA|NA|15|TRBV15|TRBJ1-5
CATSRVGHTDQPQHF
TGTGCCACCAGCAGAGTCGGACACACAGATCAGCCCCAGCATTTT
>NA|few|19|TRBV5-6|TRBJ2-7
CASRLTSPLGGRLSYEQYF
TGTGCCAGCAGATTAACCTCCCCTTTAGGAGGACGTCTTTCCTACGAGCAGTACTTC
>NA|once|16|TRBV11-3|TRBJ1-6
CASSLRHSSYNSPLHF
TGTGCCAGCAGCTTACGTCACTCCTCCTATAATTCACCCCTCCACTTT
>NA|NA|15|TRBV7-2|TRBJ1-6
CASSSQGPEHSPLHF
TGTGCCAGCAGCTCCCAGGGGCCTGAACATTCACCCCTCCACTTT
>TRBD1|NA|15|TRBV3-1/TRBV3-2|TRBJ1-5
CASSIGRGLGQPQHF
TGTGCCAGCAGTATTGGCAGGGGGCTGGGGCAGCCCCAGCATTTT
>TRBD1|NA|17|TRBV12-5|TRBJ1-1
CASGILQGPGVGTEAFF
TGTGCTAGTGGTATCCTACAGGGGCCGGGAGTAGGCACTGAAGCTTTCTTT
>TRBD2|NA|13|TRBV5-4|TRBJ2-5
CASSGGAGETQYF
TGTGCCAGTAGCGGGGGGGCCGGAGAGACCCAGTACTTC
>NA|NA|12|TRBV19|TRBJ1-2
CATSPGDYGYTF
TGTGCCACCAGCCCGGGTGACTATGGCTACACCTTC
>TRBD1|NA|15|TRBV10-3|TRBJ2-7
CAISEGQGTAYEQYF
TGTGCCATCAGTGAAGGACAGGGGACCGCGTACGAGCAGTACTTC
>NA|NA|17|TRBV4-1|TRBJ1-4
CASSQELGRGTNEKLFF
TGCGCCAGCAGCCAAGAATTGGGCAGGGGTACTAATGAAAAACTGTTTTTT
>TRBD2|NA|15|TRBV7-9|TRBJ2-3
CASSLAGTSTDTQYF
TGTGCCAGCAGCCTAGCGGGGACTAGCACAGATACGCAGTATTTT
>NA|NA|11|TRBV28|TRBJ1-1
CASSLVGWAFF
TGTGCCAGCAGTTTAGTGGGCTGGGCTTTCTTT
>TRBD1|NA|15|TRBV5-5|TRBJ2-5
CASSPPTGGTETQYF
TGTGCCAGCAGCCCTCCGACAGGGGGCACAGAGACCCAGTACTTC
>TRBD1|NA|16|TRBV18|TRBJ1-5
CASSSGQGGGNQPQHF
TGTGCCAGCTCATCTGGACAGGGGGGAGGGAATCAGCCCCAGCATTTT
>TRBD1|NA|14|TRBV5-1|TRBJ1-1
CASSAGGMNTEAFF
TGCGCCAGCAGCGCAGGGGGGATGAACACTGAAGCTTTCTTT
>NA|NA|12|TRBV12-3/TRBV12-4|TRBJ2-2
CASSLTSGELFF
TGTGCCAGCAGCCTCACTAGCGGGGAGCTGTTTTTT
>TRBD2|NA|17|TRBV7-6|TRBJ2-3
CASSLDAPGRATDTQYF
TGTGCCAGCAGCTTAGACGCCCCAGGGAGGGCCACAGATACGCAGTATTTT
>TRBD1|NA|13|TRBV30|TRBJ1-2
CAWSRDRGRSYTF
TGTGCCTGGAGTCGCGACAGGGGTAGGAGCTACACCTTC
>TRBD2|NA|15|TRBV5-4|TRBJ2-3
CASTMTSGGERPQYF
TGTGCCAGCACCATGACTAGCGGGGGGGAACGACCGCAGTATTTT
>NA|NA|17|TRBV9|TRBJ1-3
CASSANRQAGAGNTIYF
TGTGCCAGCAGCGCGAACAGGCAGGCAGGGGCCGGAAACACCATATATTTT
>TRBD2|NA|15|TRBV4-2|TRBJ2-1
CASRRGGSSYNEQFF
TGTGCCAGCAGACGGGGGGGAAGCTCCTACAATGAGCAGTTCTTC
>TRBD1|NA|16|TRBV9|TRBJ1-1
CASSTGPTGAMAEAFF
TGTGCCAGCAGCACCGGCCCTACAGGGGCGATGGCTGAAGCTTTCTTT
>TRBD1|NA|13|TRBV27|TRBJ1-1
CASRGTGNTEAFF
TGTGCCAGCCGGGGGACAGGGAACACTGAAGCTTTCTTT
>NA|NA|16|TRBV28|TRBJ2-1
CASNPLGGRRRNEQFF
TGTGCCAGCAACCCGCTAGGAGGTCGGAGAAGGAATGAGCAGTTCTTC
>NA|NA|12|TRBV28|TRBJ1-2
CASSSARYGYTF
TGTGCCAGCAGTTCAGCGCGCTATGGCTACACCTTC
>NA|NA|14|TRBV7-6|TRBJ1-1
CASSFSGVNTEAFF
TGTGCCAGCAGCTTCTCGGGAGTGAACACTGAAGCTTTCTTT
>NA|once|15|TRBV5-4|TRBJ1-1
CASSLAGGLNTEAFF
TGTGCCAGCAGCTTGGCCGGGGGGCTGAACACTGAAGCTTTCTTT
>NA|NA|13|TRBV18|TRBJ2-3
CASSPAGGHTQYF
TGTGCCAGCTCACCCGCCGGGGGGCATACGCAGTATTTT
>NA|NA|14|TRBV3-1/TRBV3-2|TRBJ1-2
CASSQDFSGSGYTF
TGTGCCAGCAGCCAAGACTTTAGTGGGAGTGGCTACACCTTC
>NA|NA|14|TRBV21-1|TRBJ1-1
CASSPQGIGTEAFF
TGTGCCAGCAGCCCACAGGGAATCGGCACTGAAGCTTTCTTT
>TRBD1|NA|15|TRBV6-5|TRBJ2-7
CASNHMTGAPYEQYF
TGTGCCAGCAACCATATGACAGGGGCCCCCTACGAGCAGTACTTC
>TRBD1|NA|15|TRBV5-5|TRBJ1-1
CASSLATGVITEAFF
TGTGCCAGCAGCTTGGCGACAGGGGTAATCACTGAAGCTTTCTTT
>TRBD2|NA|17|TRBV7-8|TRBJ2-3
CASSWGRGGLWADTQYF
TGTGCCAGCAGCTGGGGGCGGGGGGGCCTTTGGGCAGATACGCAGTATTTT
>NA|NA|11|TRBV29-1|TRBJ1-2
CSVQELYGYTF
TGCAGCGTACAGGAGCTCTATGGCTACACCTTC
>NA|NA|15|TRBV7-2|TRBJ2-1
CASSARSGAYNEQFF
TGTGCCAGCAGCGCCCGATCCGGGGCCTACAATGAGCAGTTCTTC
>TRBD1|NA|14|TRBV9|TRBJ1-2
CASSGPGQGIGYTF
TGTGCCAGCAGCGGACCGGGACAGGGTATTGGCTACACCTTC
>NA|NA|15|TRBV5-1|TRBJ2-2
CASSLGEGEGGELFF
TGCGCCAGCAGCTTGGGAGAGGGCGAGGGCGGGGAGCTGTTTTTT
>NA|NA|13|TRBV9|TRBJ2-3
CASSVATAAAQYF
TGTGCCAGCAGCGTAGCTACGGCAGCGGCGCAGTATTTT